The rows below give T cell receptor beta chains drawn from one sample of a study of cytomegalovirus exposure and HLA in healthy donors. Some clones are missing from TCRdb's copy, which holds only in-frame ones; the method was immunoSEQ multiplex PCR. The data contain some 120,000 clones, about 79% of them singletons. The sample taken for sequencing was PBMCs. These receptors were collected from a man aged 45-65 years in good health and CMV-seronegative. Both conserved end residues are part of each CDR3. A clone size is listed for some rows: how often the clone was seen (once, few, many), or a class if it is expanded.

abundance: .; v_gene: TRBV5-4; j_gene: TRBJ2-7; CDR3aa: CASSRSGAPEDEQYF
abundance: .; v_gene: TRBV7-9; j_gene: TRBJ1-1; CDR3aa: CASSLAAGGIAEAFF
abundance: .; v_gene: TRBV11-2; j_gene: TRBJ2-2; CDR3aa: CASSHGGTGELFF
abundance: few; v_gene: TRBV5-1; j_gene: TRBJ2-1; CDR3aa: CASSLEGRDLFDEQFF
abundance: .; v_gene: TRBV15; j_gene: TRBJ2-6; CDR3aa: CATSREILRGPGANVLTF
abundance: .; v_gene: TRBV5-1; j_gene: TRBJ2-5; CDR3aa: CASSWAPGNSGAETQYF
abundance: .; v_gene: TRBV5-6; j_gene: TRBJ1-5; CDR3aa: CASSRGTVYWPQHF
abundance: .; v_gene: TRBV5-1; j_gene: TRBJ2-1; CDR3aa: CASSLVTGRHNEQFF
abundance: few; v_gene: TRBV7-9; j_gene: TRBJ2-3; CDR3aa: CSSTQTGQPSTDTQYF
abundance: .; v_gene: TRBV5-8; j_gene: TRBJ2-7; CDR3aa: CASSLGDRESGEQYF
abundance: .; v_gene: TRBV6-1; j_gene: TRBJ1-5; CDR3aa: CASRRTGDNQPQHF
abundance: .; v_gene: TRBV5-1; j_gene: TRBJ2-1; CDR3aa: CASSGGSYNEQFF
abundance: .; v_gene: TRBV30; j_gene: TRBJ2-7; CDR3aa: CAWTGTGYEQYF
abundance: .; v_gene: TRBV28; j_gene: TRBJ1-2; CDR3aa: CASSLGARGYTF
abundance: .; v_gene: TRBV5-1; j_gene: TRBJ2-5; CDR3aa: CASSMDWRGGETQYF
abundance: .; v_gene: TRBV20-1; j_gene: TRBJ2-1; CDR3aa: CSTLLVNEQFF
abundance: .; v_gene: TRBV28; j_gene: TRBJ1-5; CDR3aa: CASGQGAQPQHF
abundance: .; v_gene: TRBV6-4; j_gene: TRBJ1-2; CDR3aa: CASSESTGDYGYTF
abundance: .; v_gene: TRBV9; j_gene: TRBJ1-3; CDR3aa: CASSSGEQISGNTIYF